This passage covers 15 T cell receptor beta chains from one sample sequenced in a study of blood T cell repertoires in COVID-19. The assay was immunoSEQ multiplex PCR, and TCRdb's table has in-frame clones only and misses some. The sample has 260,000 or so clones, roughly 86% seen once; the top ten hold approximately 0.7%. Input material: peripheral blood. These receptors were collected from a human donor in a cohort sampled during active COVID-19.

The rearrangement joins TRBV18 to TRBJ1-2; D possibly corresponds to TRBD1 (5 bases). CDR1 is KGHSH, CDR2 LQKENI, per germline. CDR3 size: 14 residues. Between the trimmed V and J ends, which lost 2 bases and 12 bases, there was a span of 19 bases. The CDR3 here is CASSPRTSGEGDTF. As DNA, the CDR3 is TGTGCCAGCTCACCAAGGACATCTGGGGAAGGGGACACCTTC.

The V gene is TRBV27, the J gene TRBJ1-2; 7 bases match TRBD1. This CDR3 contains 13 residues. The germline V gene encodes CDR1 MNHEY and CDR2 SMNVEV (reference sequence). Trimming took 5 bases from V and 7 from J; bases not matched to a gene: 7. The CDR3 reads CASSIHDRAGYTF. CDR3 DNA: TGTGCCAGCAGTATCCACGACAGGGCTGGCTACACCTTC.

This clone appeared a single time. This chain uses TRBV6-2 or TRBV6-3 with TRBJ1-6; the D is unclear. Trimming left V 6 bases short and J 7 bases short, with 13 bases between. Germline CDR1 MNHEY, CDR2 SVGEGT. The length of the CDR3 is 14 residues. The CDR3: CASSVRSSNSPLHF. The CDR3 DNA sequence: TGTGCCAGCAGCGTCAGGTCGTCGAATTCACCCCTCCACTTT.

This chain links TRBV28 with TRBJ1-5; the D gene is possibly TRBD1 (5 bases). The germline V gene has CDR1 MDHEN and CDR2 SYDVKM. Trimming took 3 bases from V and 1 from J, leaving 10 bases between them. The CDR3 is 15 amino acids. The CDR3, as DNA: TGTGCCAGCAGTTTCGGCAGGGTGAGCAATCAGCCCCAGCATTTT. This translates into CASSFGRVSNQPQHF.

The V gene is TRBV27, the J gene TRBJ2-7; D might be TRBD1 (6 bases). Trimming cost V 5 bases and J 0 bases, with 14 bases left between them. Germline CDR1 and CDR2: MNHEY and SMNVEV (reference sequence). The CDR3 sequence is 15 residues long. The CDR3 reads CASSRTQGFSYEQYF. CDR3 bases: TGTGCCAGCAGTCGCACCCAGGGGTTCTCCTACGAGCAGTACTTC.

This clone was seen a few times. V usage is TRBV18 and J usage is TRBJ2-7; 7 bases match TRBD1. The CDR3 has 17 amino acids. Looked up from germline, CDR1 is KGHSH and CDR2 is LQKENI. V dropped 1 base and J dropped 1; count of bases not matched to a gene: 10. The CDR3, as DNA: TGTGCCAGCTCACCACGGGTCCTACAGGGGTCTTCCTACGAGCAGTACTTC. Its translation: CASSPRVLQGSSYEQYF.

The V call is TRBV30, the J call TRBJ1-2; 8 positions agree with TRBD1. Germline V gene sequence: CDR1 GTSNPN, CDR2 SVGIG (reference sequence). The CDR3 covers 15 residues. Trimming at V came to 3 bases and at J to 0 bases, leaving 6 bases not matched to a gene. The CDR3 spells CAWREGQDSNYGYTF. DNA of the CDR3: TGTGCCTGGAGGGAGGGACAGGATTCTAACTATGGCTACACCTTC.

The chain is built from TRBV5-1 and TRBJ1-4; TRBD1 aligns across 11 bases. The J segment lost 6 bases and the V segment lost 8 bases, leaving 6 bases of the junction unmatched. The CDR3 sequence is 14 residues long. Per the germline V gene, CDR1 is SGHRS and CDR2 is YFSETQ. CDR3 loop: CASSRDRGYEKLFF. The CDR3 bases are TGCGCCAGTTCAAGGGACAGGGGGTATGAAAAACTGTTTTTT.

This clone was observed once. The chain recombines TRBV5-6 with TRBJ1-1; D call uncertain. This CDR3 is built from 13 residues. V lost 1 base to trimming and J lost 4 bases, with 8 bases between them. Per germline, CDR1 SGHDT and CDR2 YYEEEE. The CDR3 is CASSLQAITEAFF. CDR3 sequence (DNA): TGTGCCAGCAGCTTGCAGGCGATCACTGAAGCTTTCTTT.

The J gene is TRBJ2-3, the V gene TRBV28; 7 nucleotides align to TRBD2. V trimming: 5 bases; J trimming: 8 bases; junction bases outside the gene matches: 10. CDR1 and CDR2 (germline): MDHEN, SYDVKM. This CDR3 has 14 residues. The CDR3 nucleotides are TGTGCCAGCAGTCGCAAGGGAGGGAGGAGTACGCAGTATTTT. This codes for CASSRKGGRSTQYF. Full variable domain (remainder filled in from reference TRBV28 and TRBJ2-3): DVKVTQSSRYLVKRTGEKVFLECVQDMDHENMFWYRQDPGLGLRLIYFSYDVKMKEKGDIPEGYSVSREKKERFSLILESASTNQTSMYLCASSRKGGRSTQYFGPGTRLTVL.

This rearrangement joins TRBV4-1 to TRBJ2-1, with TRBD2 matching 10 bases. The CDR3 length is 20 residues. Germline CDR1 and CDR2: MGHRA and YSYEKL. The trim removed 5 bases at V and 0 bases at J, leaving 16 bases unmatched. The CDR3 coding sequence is TGCGCCAGCAGCGCAAGCAGGACTAGCGGCCCCGTCAGCTCCTACAATGAGCAGTTCTTC. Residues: CASSASRTSGPVSSYNEQFF.

DNA for the CDR3: TGTGCCATCAGTGAGTCTGGTAGCGGGAGCTACGAGCAGTACTTC. Translating it yields CAISESGSGSYEQYF. The gene calls are TRBV10-3 and TRBJ2-7, with TRBD2 identical over 9 bases. J was trimmed by 3 bases and V by 0 bases; bases with no gene match: 3. CDR3 length equals 15 residues. Germline assignment: CDR1 ENHRY and CDR2 SYGVKD.

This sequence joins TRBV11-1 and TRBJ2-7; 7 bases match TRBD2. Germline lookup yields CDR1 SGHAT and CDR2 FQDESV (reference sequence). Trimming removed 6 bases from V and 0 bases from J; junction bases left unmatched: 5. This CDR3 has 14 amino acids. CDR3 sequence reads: CASRRTSVSYEQYF. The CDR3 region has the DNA TGTGCCAGCAGAAGAACTAGCGTCTCCTACGAGCAGTACTTC. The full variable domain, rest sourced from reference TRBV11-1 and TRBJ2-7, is EAEVAQSPRYKITEKSQAVAFWCDPISGHATLYWYRQILGQGPELLVQFQDESVVDDSQLPKDRFSAERLKGVDSTLKIQPAELGDSAMYLCASRRTSVSYEQYFGPGTRLTVT.

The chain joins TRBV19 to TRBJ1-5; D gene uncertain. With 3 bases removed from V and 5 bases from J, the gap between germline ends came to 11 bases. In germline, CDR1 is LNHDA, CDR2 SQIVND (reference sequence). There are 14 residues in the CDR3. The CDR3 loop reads CASSMSGFYQPQHF. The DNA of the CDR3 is TGTGCCAGTAGTATGAGCGGATTTTATCAGCCCCAGCATTTT.

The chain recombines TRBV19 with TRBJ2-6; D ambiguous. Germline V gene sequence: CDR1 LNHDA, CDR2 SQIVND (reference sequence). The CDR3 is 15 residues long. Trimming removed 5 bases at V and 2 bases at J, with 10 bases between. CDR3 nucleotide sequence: TGTGCCAGTAGTCCTACAGTCCCTGGGGCCAACGTCCTGACTTTC. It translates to CASSPTVPGANVLTF. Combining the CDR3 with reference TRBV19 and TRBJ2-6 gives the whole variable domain DGGITQSPKYLFRKEGQNVTLSCEQNLNHDAMYWYRQDPGQGLRLIYYSQIVNDFQKGDIAEGYSVSREKKESFPLTVTSAQKNPTAFYLCASSPTVPGANVLTFGAGSRLTVL.